This T cell receptor (beta chain) was sequenced in a study of OX40 agonist ivuxolimab in advanced cancers. At the level of the study: The treatment was a fully human IgG2 OX40 agonist, ivuxolimab. Patients got intravenous ivuxolimab at 0.01 to 10 mg/kg every 2 weeks.

CDR3 length: 17 amino acids. V lost 2 bases and J 5 bases, leaving 19 bases between the germline ends. The germline gives CDR1 SGHTA, CDR2 FQGNSA. As for this clone: The antigen is not known.

The sampling schedule covered blood at baseline, cycle 4 day 1, and cycle 7 day 1. The data were produced by immunoSEQ multiplex PCR, yet TCRdb's version contains in-frame clones alone and is incomplete. Of some 73,000 clones in the sample, around 83% are singletons; the top ten hold approximately 8%. Study-wide findings and caveats: Mean expanded clone counts were higher in CD8+ than CD4+ T cells.

The clonotype comes from an adult with an advanced solid tumor such as melanoma, head and neck, liver or kidney cancer. The V call is TRBV7-2, the J call TRBJ1-5; D ambiguous. Source: CD4+ or CD8+ T cells sorted from blood, taken in a trial of the OX40 agonist ivuxolimab. DNA for the CDR3: TGTGCCAGCAGCTTATACCCCACGGCGACGACCGATCAGCCCCAGCATTTT. This gives the protein CASSLYPTATTDQPQHF. Looking up the rest from reference TRBV7-2 and TRBJ1-5 gives the full variable domain: GAGVSQSPSNKVTEKGKDVELRCDPISGHTALYWYRQSLGQGLEFLIYFQGNSAPDKSGLPSDRFSAERTGGSVSTLTIQRTQQEDSAVYLCASSLYPTATTDQPQHFGDGTRLSIL.